The T cell receptor beta chain described here comes from a study of cytomegalovirus exposure and HLA in healthy donors (dated 2017 in TCRdb). For the wider study: In an earlier analysis of 587 of the donors, 250 to 300 Gb of sequence data and 120 million or so unique TCR beta sequences from about 179 million T cells were reported. Among several hundred genotyped donors of the cohort, an average of roughly 230,000 unique TCR beta nucleotide sequences was sequenced per donor, of which about 19% were non-productive. Of the 350 to 450 genotyped donors, 81% were placed in the genetic ancestry cluster associated with self-reported Caucasian donors. To predict cytomegalovirus infection status, the study brought together high-throughput TCR immunosequencing, statistical association of individual TCRs with disease status, and machine learning. The number of donors typed differed by locus, with roughly 629-640 for A, B, C, DRB1 and DQB1, more than 500 for DQA1, nearly 610 for DPA1, and about 450 for DPB1. An earlier analysis of 587 of the donors used high-throughput TCR beta sequencing to judge whether each TCR beta V gene segment behaved as functional or pseudogenic. Alongside the repertoire data, information on donor age, sex, ethnicity and CMV serostatus was compiled. The study profiled the T cell repertoires of about 720 subjects by immunosequencing and related them to cytomegalovirus serostatus. To study patterns of TCR occurrence, a later analysis re-analyzed previously published TCR beta repertoires from 600 to 750 donors and added high-resolution HLA genotyping. Several DR-DQ haplotypes were treated as single units for association and clustering because of strong linkage in the cohort. In a later genetic analysis, genome-wide SNP genotypes for about 65% of the roughly 700 donors were used, and that subset was treated as a discovery cohort. HLA typing covered class I and class II loci at four-digit resolution. All discovery cohort repertoires had been generated on a single sequencing platform. Rather than drawing on any new phenotypic data, the later analysis identified candidate immune exposures from TCR beta sequences and the way those sequences occurred across donors. A separate validation cohort of about 110 different subjects was used in addition to the 666-subject first cohort. The study was designed to test whether signatures of past pathogen exposure could be identified by cataloging public T cell receptors. Approximately 300 gigabases of sequencing data and tens of millions of unique TCR sequences were included in an early release covering roughly 700 HLA-typed donors. Results the study describes overall, beyond this receptor: In a later analysis, the rate of TCR association differed among HLA loci, with DRB1 alleles having the most associated TCRs and HLA-C alleles having the fewest. Because counts were too low, roughly 17 rarely observed V segments, including chromosome 9 orphons, were left out of the earlier analysis of approximately 500 of the donors. A total of 150 to 200 TCR beta chains were listed by the study as associated with cytomegalovirus. In both the original and validation cohorts, the classifier was reported to diagnose cytomegalovirus status with high specificity and sensitivity. Because HLA typing was missing for some donors at each locus, association tests included only the typed subset. CMV serostatus was the only immune exposure information available for the cohort. This cohort had only TCR beta chains sequenced, and the lack of alpha or paired-chain data limited which features could be detected. A cluster of highly shared sequence variants was judged likely to be a technical artifact of the sequencing pipeline. In vitro tests confirmed that a few of the cytomegalovirus-associated TCR beta chains recognize cytomegalovirus antigens. The authors suggested that the approach could potentially be extended to other disease states and immunological phenotypes. When HLA alleles, especially DR and DQ, strongly co-occurred, TCR associations were difficult to assign to individual alleles. A later analysis found that HLA-associated TCR beta chains were more clonally expanded and had lower generation probabilities than equally common non-associated chains. The 87-base-pair reads could not distinguish some IMGT-functional V segments, including TRBV6-2 and TRBV6-3, so those segments were excluded. Linkage disequilibrium might explain the correlated functional status among segregating V segments, but an unknown experimental factor could not be excluded. A further reported finding was that TCR beta sequences accurately predicted the HLA-A and HLA-B alleles for most subjects in the first cohort. Sequencing depth was assumed to be roughly uniform across donors in the presence/absence analyses, though that assumption may not hold. Broadly in line with IMGT annotations, most TCR beta V segments showed up in productive rearrangements about 87% or about 30% of the time in an earlier analysis of around 600 of the donors. Most CMV-associated TCR beta chains appeared to be HLA-restricted in a later analysis, and the HLA associations seemed to be driven largely by CMV exposure. A later analysis associated roughly 17,000 TCR beta sequences with specific HLA alleles at a false discovery rate of 0.05. While some public TCRs were present in many individuals, most TCR sequences turned up only very rarely across donors. An association between a missense DCLRE1C variant and V-gene and J-gene trimming of TCR beta chains was found in a later genetic analysis and replicated in an independent cohort. A later genetic analysis reported fewer N-insertions in productive TCRs among donors in an Asian-associated ancestry cluster than the roughly 700-donor mean. According to a later analysis, parvovirus B19, influenza, CMV and Epstein-Barr virus appeared linked to several top co-occurrence clusters.

The method behind the library was the immunoSEQ multiplex PCR assay. A mixture of 60 forward primers for TCR Vbeta segments and 13 reverse primers for TCR Jbeta segments was used in the multiplex PCR. The CDR3 region of rearranged TCR beta genes was amplified from genomic DNA with a multiplex PCR assay. On the Illumina HiSeq System, the amplified TCR beta libraries were sequenced as 87-base-pair reads. The authors' analysis ran thus. A later analysis tallied around 87 million unique TCR beta chains across the 666 repertoires, and around 9.9 million of those chains were shared by two or more donors. To remove PCR and sequencing errors, raw reads were error-corrected and collapsed into unique sequences using a nearest-neighbor algorithm that merged closely related sequences. To assign V, D and J gene segments, CDR3 sequences were aligned to IMGT reference sequences. Each retained sequence needed at least a six-nucleotide match to both a V gene segment and a J gene segment. A rearrangement was called productive if the CDR3 had no stop codons and remained in frame with V and J, and every other rearrangement was called non-productive. Following IMGT convention, CDR3 was defined as the stretch from the second conserved V-encoded cysteine to the conserved J-encoded phenylalanine. In an earlier analysis of around 570 of the donors, sequences lacking an unambiguous match to a single V gene segment were excluded. In an earlier analysis of almost 600 of the donors, a V segment was called functional when productive rearrangements were above 56.7%, and segregating when the standard deviation between donors exceeded 5%. To diagnose cytomegalovirus status from the catalog of TCR beta chain sequences, a statistical classification framework was built. In a later analysis, TCR nucleotide sequences were compared against IMGT/GENE-DB human TR gene sequences so that V and J genes could be assigned. Using the TCRdist pipeline, a later analysis assigned CDR3 sequences along with most-parsimonious VDJ recombination scenarios. In a later analysis, each TCR beta chain was defined by its CDR3 amino acid sequence together with its V-gene family, and reads lacking a unique V-gene family were excluded. A later analysis removed 600 or so highly shared, low-generation-probability nucleotide sequences to deal with suspected cross-contamination and a sequencing artifact. In a later analysis, a clonal expansion index for each public chain was calculated from normalized within-repertoire ranks of inferred template counts. In a later analysis, generation probabilities were computed with a VDJ recombination model fitted to out-of-frame rearrangements, and the resulting probabilities were checked against IGoR. In a later analysis, hypergeometric tests were used to score TCR-TCR, TCR-HLA and TCR-CMV co-occurrence, with a repertoire-size bias correction applied to TCR pairs. In a later analysis, false discovery rates were estimated by permuting HLA or CMV assignments 20 times. A later analysis grouped co-occurring TCRs with DBSCAN, adding TCRdist sequence similarity when clustering within HLA-allele-positive subsets. For co-occurrence clustering, repertoires with fewer than 30,000 or more than 120,000 public chains were excluded, along with five or six repertoires with anomalous nucleotide sharing. TCRdb holds this immuneACCESS table with in-frame rearrangements only. Some clones are missing; in checked studies, unresolved V genes explain under half, and the rest has no known cause. V, J and clone size derive from that table, while D and trimming were established from the DNA sequence. Recorded for this sample are some 170,000 clones; around 86% of them occurred a single time. In total, the top ten clones hold around 0.91% of the sample.

The cohort consisted of fewer than 700 healthy bone marrow donors. At the time of sampling, all cohort members were nominally healthy, though unrecorded immune exposures were likely present. The donor tested CMV seropositive and was one of the 289 seropositive cohort members. Every donor gave a peripheral blood sample, and the peripheral blood mononuclear cells from that sample were used for TCR beta sequencing. The Qiagen DNeasy Blood Extraction Kit was used to extract genomic DNA from the blood cell samples. This clone was seen just once. What antigen it recognizes has not been identified. There are no base qualities to consult, and no much larger clone falls within one base. The CDR3 spans 16 residues, from the cysteine through the phenylalanine. The read is trimmed to its CDR3 DNA, 48 bases read in frame from base 1. CDR1 and CDR2 (GTSNPN, SVGIG) derive from the germline V gene (reference sequence). V is shortened by 2 bases, J by 1 base, and the region joining them spans 16 bases.

The origin of this receptor is a girl aged 2 to 9 in good health and CMV-seropositive. The rearrangement combines TRBV30 with TRBJ2-3; the D gene is perhaps TRBD2, from 5 matching bases. Sequencing used PBMCs. The CDR3 is CAWSWEGGLGTDTQYF. The DNA is TGTGCCTGGAGTTGGGAAGGAGGCTTGGGCACAGATACGCAGTATTTT.